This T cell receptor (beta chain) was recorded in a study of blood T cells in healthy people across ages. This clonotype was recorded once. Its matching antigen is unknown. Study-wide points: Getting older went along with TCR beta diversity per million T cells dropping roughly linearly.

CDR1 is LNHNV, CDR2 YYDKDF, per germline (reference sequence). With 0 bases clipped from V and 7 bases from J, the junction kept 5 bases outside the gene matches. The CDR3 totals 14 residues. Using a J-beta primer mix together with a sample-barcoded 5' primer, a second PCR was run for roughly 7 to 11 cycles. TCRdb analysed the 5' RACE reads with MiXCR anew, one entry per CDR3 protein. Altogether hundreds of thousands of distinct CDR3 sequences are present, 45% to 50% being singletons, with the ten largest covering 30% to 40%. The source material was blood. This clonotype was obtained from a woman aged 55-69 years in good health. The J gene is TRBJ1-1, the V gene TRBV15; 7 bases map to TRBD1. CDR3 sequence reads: CATSRDRQGSEAFF. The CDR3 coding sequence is TGTGCCACCAGCAGAGATCGACAGGGCAGTGAAGCTTTCTTT.